This T cell receptor beta chain was sequenced for a study of CD8+CD57+ T cells in acquired aplastic anemia. CDR3 and TCR beta VDJ profiling relied on a genomic DNA template. TCRdb redid the calling of the reads with MiXCR, one entry per CDR3 protein. The data contain 62,000 or so distinct CDR3 sequences, approximately 54% of them seen just once; the ten biggest clones take up around 8.3%. The CDR3 runs to 12 residues. V lost 6 bases, J lost 6 bases, and 4 bases stayed unmatched. Looked up from germline, CDR1 is LNHDA and CDR2 is SQIVND (reference sequence). This rearrangement joins TRBV19 to TRBJ1-2, with 7 bases that match TRBD1. This sequence originates from a human donor in good health, serving as a control. The specimen was sorted CD4+, CD8+, or CD8+CD57+ T cells (not recorded which) from PBMCs. The CDR3 DNA reads TGTGCCAGTAGGACAGGGCTGGATGGCTACACCTTC. This sequence encodes CASRTGLDGYTF.